These T cell receptor beta chains were read from a single sample in a study of graft-versus-host responses after intestinal transplantation. No cognate antigen is known for these TCRs. Method: immunoSEQ multiplex PCR; TCRdb's copy keeps in-frame clones and lacks some. The sample has 84,000 or so clones, roughly 80% seen once. This specimen consisted of unstimulated CD4+ T cells sorted from spleen or lymph node cells, obtained before intestinal transplant. These receptors were taken from a human donor who received an intestinal transplant. CDR3s include the opening cysteine and the closing phenylalanine or tryptophan. The D gene is left open where the match is weak.

j_gene: TRBJ1-4
d_gene: NA
v_gene: TRBV10-3
len: 15
CDR3aa: CAIRKGQTENEKLFF
CDR3nt: TGTGCCATCAGGAAAGGACAAACGGAAAATGAAAAACTGTTTTTT

j_gene: TRBJ2-1
d_gene: TRBD2
v_gene: TRBV27
len: 17
CDR3aa: CASSLRTSGRRYNEQFF
CDR3nt: TGTGCCAGCAGTTTACGGACTAGCGGGAGGAGGTACAATGAGCAGTTCTTC

j_gene: TRBJ2-2
d_gene: TRBD1
v_gene: TRBV30
len: 13
CDR3aa: CAWNRGPTGELFF
CDR3nt: TGTGCCTGGAACAGGGGGCCCACCGGGGAGCTGTTTTTT

j_gene: TRBJ2-3
d_gene: TRBD1
v_gene: TRBV5-3
len: 20
CDR3aa: CARSPLGQGLGGRTTDTQYF
CDR3nt: TGTGCCAGAAGCCCACTGGGACAGGGGTTGGGCGGGAGGACCACAGATACGCAGTATTTT

j_gene: TRBJ1-4
d_gene: TRBD1
v_gene: TRBV19
len: 14
CDR3aa: CATTGGRANEKLFF
CDR3nt: TGTGCCACTACAGGGGGTAGGGCTAATGAAAAACTGTTTTTT

j_gene: TRBJ1-3
d_gene: NA
v_gene: TRBV5-1
len: 17
CDR3aa: CASSLYGSGNSGNTIYF
CDR3nt: TGCGCCAGCAGCTTGTACGGCAGCGGAAACTCTGGAAACACCATATATTTT

j_gene: TRBJ2-5
d_gene: NA
v_gene: TRBV29-1
len: 15
CDR3aa: CSVVSSVYGGETQYF
CDR3nt: TGCAGCGTTGTGTCGTCGGTTTACGGCGGAGAGACCCAGTACTTC

j_gene: TRBJ1-4
d_gene: NA
v_gene: TRBV7-9
len: 11
CDR3aa: CASSLREKLFF
CDR3nt: TGTGCCAGCAGCTTACGTGAAAAACTGTTTTTT

j_gene: TRBJ2-5
d_gene: NA
v_gene: TRBV5-1
len: 15
CDR3aa: CASSPMGLNAETQYF
CDR3nt: TGCGCCAGCAGCCCTATGGGGCTTAATGCTGAGACCCAGTACTTC

j_gene: TRBJ2-7
d_gene: NA
v_gene: TRBV20-1
len: 11
CDR3aa: CSAHPAGEQYF
CDR3nt: TGCAGTGCCCACCCCGCGGGCGAGCAGTACTTC

j_gene: TRBJ2-1
d_gene: TRBD2
v_gene: TRBV5-1
len: 16
CDR3aa: CASSLGGGSSYNEQFF
CDR3nt: TGCGCCAGCAGCTTGGGCGGGGGGAGCTCCTACAATGAGCAGTTCTTC

j_gene: TRBJ1-2
d_gene: NA
v_gene: TRBV2
len: 13
CDR3aa: CASSEVGGRGYTF
CDR3nt: TGTGCCAGCAGTGAAGTTGGAGGGAGGGGCTACACCTTC

j_gene: TRBJ1-1
d_gene: TRBD1
v_gene: TRBV11-3
len: 16
CDR3aa: CASSLGFGQGDTEAFF
CDR3nt: TGTGCCAGCAGCTTAGGGTTCGGACAGGGCGACACTGAAGCTTTCTTT

j_gene: TRBJ2-3
d_gene: TRBD1
v_gene: TRBV18
len: 15
CDR3aa: CASSRQGASTDTQYF
CDR3nt: TGTGCCAGCTCGAGACAGGGGGCCAGCACAGATACGCAGTATTTT

j_gene: TRBJ2-3
d_gene: TRBD2
v_gene: TRBV29-1
len: 13
CDR3aa: CSVPGTTTDTQYF
CDR3nt: TGCAGCGTTCCTGGGACTACCACAGATACGCAGTATTTT

j_gene: TRBJ2-3
d_gene: TRBD2
v_gene: TRBV19
len: 16
CDR3aa: CASSETSGGPRDTQYF
CDR3nt: TGTGCCAGTAGTGAGACTAGCGGGGGGCCCCGCGATACGCAGTATTTT

j_gene: TRBJ2-7
d_gene: TRBD1
v_gene: TRBV14
len: 14
CDR3aa: CASSQWQGVYEQYF
CDR3nt: TGTGCCAGCAGCCAGTGGCAGGGGGTCTACGAGCAGTACTTC

j_gene: TRBJ2-1
d_gene: TRBD2
v_gene: TRBV7-2
len: 15
CDR3aa: CASSSSGVRINEQFF
CDR3nt: TGTGCCAGCAGCTCAAGCGGGGTGAGGATCAATGAGCAGTTCTTC

j_gene: TRBJ2-5
d_gene: NA
v_gene: TRBV29-1
len: 14
CDR3aa: CSTPGHNFEGAQYF
CDR3nt: TGCAGCACCCCGGGACATAACTTTGAGGGGGCCCAGTACTTC

j_gene: TRBJ2-4
d_gene: NA
v_gene: TRBV11-2
len: 17
CDR3aa: CASSLDQRLPAKNIQYF
CDR3nt: TGTGCCAGCAGCTTAGATCAGAGACTCCCGGCCAAAAACATTCAGTACTTC